This is a list of T cell receptor beta chains from one sample in a study of cytomegalovirus exposure and HLA in healthy donors. Measured with immunoSEQ multiplex PCR; TCRdb has only the in-frame clones, and not every one. The sample has about 130,000 clones, approximately 17% seen once; the top ten hold roughly 2.7%. The sample was PBMCs. These receptor sequences come from a female donor in good health and CMV-seropositive. Both conserved end residues are part of each CDR3. D genes are given only for firm matches. The size of a clone is reported for some rows only, either as once, few or many, or as a class for expanded clones.

v_call: TRBV16; j_call: TRBJ1-5; d_call: NA; clone_size: NA; cdr3_nt: TGTGCCAGCAGCCAATTTTTGGTACAGGCCTTAGGTCAGCCCCAGCATTTT; cdr3_aa: CASSQFLVQALGQPQHF
v_call: TRBV11-3; j_call: TRBJ2-5; d_call: TRBD2; clone_size: few; cdr3_nt: TGTGCCAGCAGCGTAGGGAGGGGTGTTATCCAAGAGACCCAGTACTTC; cdr3_aa: CASSVGRGVIQETQYF
v_call: TRBV5-1; j_call: TRBJ2-1; d_call: TRBD2; clone_size: few; cdr3_nt: TGCGCCAGCAGGACTAGCGGGGGTACACATTACAATGAGCAGTTCTTC; cdr3_aa: CASRTSGGTHYNEQFF
v_call: TRBV7-3; j_call: TRBJ2-5; d_call: NA; clone_size: NA; cdr3_nt: TGTGCCAGCAGCCTCCAAGGGGGTATACCAGATACCCAGTACTTC; cdr3_aa: CASSLQGGIPDTQYF
v_call: TRBV6-5; j_call: TRBJ2-5; d_call: NA; clone_size: NA; cdr3_nt: TGTGCCAGCAGTTACGTTGGGGCGCAAGAGACCCAGTACTTC; cdr3_aa: CASSYVGAQETQYF
v_call: TRBV5-6; j_call: TRBJ1-2; d_call: NA; clone_size: NA; cdr3_nt: TGTGCCAGCAGCTCAATCGGCGGGAGAGCCAACTATGGCTACACCTTC; cdr3_aa: CASSSIGGRANYGYTF
v_call: TRBV4-2; j_call: TRBJ2-3; d_call: TRBD2; clone_size: few; cdr3_nt: TGTGCCAGCAGCTTAGCGGGTGATAGCACAGATACGCAGTATTTT; cdr3_aa: CASSLAGDSTDTQYF
v_call: TRBV7-9; j_call: TRBJ1-1; d_call: NA; clone_size: NA; cdr3_nt: TGTGCCGTGGGGCCTGAAGCTTTCTTT; cdr3_aa: CAVGPEAFF
v_call: TRBV7-9; j_call: TRBJ2-7; d_call: NA; clone_size: NA; cdr3_nt: TGTGCCAGCAGCTTAGACAGGATAGCCTACGAGCAGTACTTC; cdr3_aa: CASSLDRIAYEQYF
v_call: TRBV28; j_call: TRBJ1-2; d_call: TRBD1; clone_size: NA; cdr3_nt: TGTGCCAGCAGTCTAATACAGGGGGGGTTAGGCTACACCTTC; cdr3_aa: CASSLIQGGLGYTF
v_call: TRBV6-6; j_call: TRBJ1-5; d_call: NA; clone_size: few; cdr3_nt: TGTGCCAGCAGCGATAGCGGGGGACGCAGCAATCAGCCCCAGCATTTT; cdr3_aa: CASSDSGGRSNQPQHF
v_call: TRBV29-1; j_call: TRBJ1-1; d_call: NA; clone_size: NA; cdr3_nt: TGCAGCGTCCCAGGGGTTACTGAAGCTTTCTTT; cdr3_aa: CSVPGVTEAFF
v_call: TRBV4-2; j_call: TRBJ2-7; d_call: NA; clone_size: few; cdr3_nt: TGTGCCAGACCTCGACCCACTGACATGGAAGTGCAGTACTTC; cdr3_aa: CARPRPTDMEVQYF
v_call: TRBV15; j_call: TRBJ2-3; d_call: NA; clone_size: few; cdr3_nt: TGTGCCACCAGCAGAGATCAGGGGAGCACAGATACGCAGTATTTT; cdr3_aa: CATSRDQGSTDTQYF